A single sample gave rise to the 31 T cell receptor beta chains below, sequenced in a study of T cells in localized non-small cell lung cancer. Sequencing used immunoSEQ multiplex PCR; TCRdb keeps in-frame clones, though not all of them. The data hold some 450 clones, with around 20% observed a single time. The specimen was normal lung tissue next to the tumor, collected before any cancer treatment. The source of these receptors is a female donor of 60 years or more with stage II squamous cell lung carcinoma.

This clone came up a few times. The J gene is TRBJ2-3, the V gene TRBV28, with a weak D call TRBD2 (6 bases). With 7 bases removed from V and 2 bases from J, the gap between germline ends came to 13 bases. This CDR3 spans 14 amino acids. Germline V gives CDR1 MDHEN, CDR2 SYDVKM. CDR3 in DNA: TGTGCCAGCAACGCGGGACGGTACACAGATACGCAGTATTTT. It specifies CASNAGRYTDTQYF.

The chain carries TRBV29-1 and TRBJ1-1; D is unclear. Germline V gene sequence: CDR1 SQVTM, CDR2 ANQGSEA. V lost 7 bases and J lost 3, with 12 bases in between. There are 12 residues in the CDR3. CDR3 DNA: TGCAGCGCAGCGGTGGGGTACACTGAAGCTTTCTTT. Protein: CSAAVGYTEAFF. Looking up the rest from reference TRBV29-1 and TRBJ1-1 gives the full variable domain: SAVISQKPSRDICQRGTSLTIQCQVDSQVTMMFWYRQQPGQSLTLIATANQGSEATYESGFVIDKFPISRPNLTFSTLTVSNMSPEDSSIYLCSAAVGYTEAFFGQGTRLTVV.

This clone was counted a few times. The V call is TRBV11-3, the J call TRBJ1-2; D is possibly TRBD1 (6 bases). The CDR3 totals 14 residues. CDR1 and CDR2 (germline): SGHNT, YENEEA. V gave up 3 bases and J gave up 0 bases, with 8 bases separating them. The CDR3 loop reads CASSLRGANYGYTF. Written as DNA, the CDR3 is TGTGCCAGCAGCTTGAGGGGGGCTAACTATGGCTACACCTTC.

The CDR3 region is CASTFSGGEPYNEQFF. The CDR3 DNA reads TGTGCCAGCACCTTCAGCGGGGGCGAACCCTACAATGAGCAGTTCTTC. The chain employs TRBV7-5 and TRBJ2-1; the listed D gene, TRBD2, was not tested against the DNA. TRBV7-5 is termed a pseudogene. The CDR3 has 16 amino acids.

Note on this clone: One junction end does not reproduce the germline sequence, and a read error may be involved. The chain links TRBV28 to TRBJ2-2; 7 bases are shared with TRBD2. The CDR3 is 15 amino acids. The V gene's germline CDR1 is MDHEN and CDR2 SYDVKM. In DNA form, the CDR3 reads TGTGCCAGCATCTCCGGCGGGGGTCCCACCCGGGAGCTGTTTTTT. Translating gives CASISGGGPTRELFF.

The V call is TRBV15, the J call TRBJ2-3; tentatively, D is TRBD1 or TRBD2 (5 bases each). V was pared by 1 base and J by 4 bases, with 12 bases between. Germline V gene sequence: CDR1 LNHNV, CDR2 YYDKDF (reference sequence). The CDR3 is 15 amino acids. DNA of the CDR3: TGTGCCACCAGCAGAGCCGGGGTACAGGCAGATACGCAGTATTTT. This codes for CATSRAGVQADTQYF. The full variable domain, in which reference TRBV15 and TRBJ2-3 provide the parts outside the CDR3, is DAMVIQNPRYQVTQFGKPVTLSCSQTLNHNVMYWYQQKSSQAPKLLFHYYDKDFNNEADTPDNFQSRRPNTSFCFLDIRSPGLGDTAMYLCATSRAGVQADTQYFGPGTRLTVL.

The chain links TRBV28 to TRBJ1-2, with D tentatively TRBD1 (5 bases). V dropped 1 base and J dropped 4 bases, with 10 bases sitting between them. This CDR3 has 14 amino acids. Germline V gene lookup returns CDR1 MDHEN and CDR2 SYDVKM. The chain's CDR3 is CASSLYQGAYGYTF. CDR3 nucleotides: TGTGCCAGCAGTTTATATCAGGGTGCCTATGGCTACACCTTC.

The gene calls are TRBV18 and TRBJ1-2, with 9 nucleotides matching TRBD1. CDR3 length equals 15 residues. Germline trimming cut 3 bases from V and 7 bases from J; bases unmatched to any gene: 9. CDR1 and CDR2 from the germline V gene are KGHSH and LQKENI. The DNA for the CDR3 is TGTGCCAGCTCACCTCAAGGACAGGGGACGTTTGGCTACACCTTC. Encoded protein: CASSPQGQGTFGYTF.

Sample share makes this clone large. V is TRBV6-8 and J is TRBJ1-5; D call uncertain. Germline CDR1 and CDR2: MNHGY and SAAAGT. Trimming took 8 bases from V and 3 from J, leaving 8 bases between them. The CDR3 has 12 amino acids. The CDR3 protein is CASWQNNQPQHF. For the CDR3, the DNA is TGTGCCAGCTGGCAGAACAATCAGCCCCAGCATTTT.

The rearrangement links TRBV19 to TRBJ1-3; D may be TRBD1 (5 bases). This CDR3 contains 16 residues. The V gene lost 3 bases and the J gene lost 0 bases, with 12 bases spanning the gap. The germline CDR1 and CDR2 sequences are LNHDA and SQIVND (reference sequence). CDR3 protein: CASSIPGRSSGNTIYF. The CDR3 DNA sequence: TGTGCCAGTAGTATCCCGGGACGGAGCTCTGGAAACACCATATATTTT.

This clone was counted between two and nine times. This chain links TRBV14 with TRBJ1-1, with TRBD1 as a possible D gene (6 bases). The V gene lost 4 bases and the J gene lost 8 bases, with 11 bases spanning the gap. Germline loops: CDR1 SGHDN, CDR2 FVKESK. The CDR3 sequence is 12 residues long. The CDR3 DNA sequence: TGTGCCAGCAGCCCCTACAGGGCCGAAGCTTTCTTT. It specifies CASSPYRAEAFF.

In its sample, this clone was seen a few times. This chain joins TRBV9 and TRBJ2-7; D is undetermined. CDR1 SGDLS and CDR2 YYNGEE come from the germline V gene. The CDR3 spans 12 residues. The V and J ends lost 3 bases and 3 bases respectively, with 7 bases between them. The DNA for the CDR3 is TGTGCCAGCAGCGCCAATTTCTACGAGCAGTACTTC. It encodes CASSANFYEQYF.

This clone was picked up a small number of times. The chain links TRBV28 to TRBJ2-1, with 8 bases matching TRBD2. Germline CDR1 is MDHEN and CDR2 is SYDVKM. Trimming took 6 bases from V and 8 from J; bases not matched to a gene: 12. The CDR3 runs to 15 residues. The CDR3 DNA reads as TGTGCCAGCAGACTGCCTTGGGCCGGGGGGGATGAGCAGTTCTTC. Its translation is CASRLPWAGGDEQFF.

This clone is medium-sized. The germline gene is not matched at one end of the junction; a read error may be the cause. The same CDR3 arises from other DNA sequences in this sample as well. V and J are TRBV7-2 and TRBJ2-5; 7 nucleotides match TRBD1. The CDR3 consists of 13 residues. Germline V CDR1 and CDR2: SGHTA, FQGNSA. CDR3 bases: TGTGCTAGCAGCTTAGTACAGGGGGAGACCCAGTACTTC. Encoded protein: CASSLVQGETQYF.

This clone is categorized as large (0.1 to 1%). This chain uses TRBV15 with TRBJ2-1; D may be TRBD2 (5 bases). Trimming shortened V by 3 bases and J by 6 bases, and 15 bases separated the two germline ends. The length of the CDR3 is 15 residues. From germline, CDR1 is LNHNV and CDR2 YYDKDF (reference sequence). Here the CDR3 DNA reads TGTGCCACCAGCAGCCCACTAGGATTTTTCAATGAGCAGTTCTTC. This translates into CATSSPLGFFNEQFF.

J is TRBJ2-2 and V is TRBV28; D is possibly TRBD1 (6 bases). CDR3 length: 16 residues. Germline values: CDR1 MDHEN, CDR2 SYDVKM. Trimming cost V 9 bases and J 1 base, with 18 bases left between them. The CDR3 is CASRTDQNGNTGELFF. CDR3 in DNA: TGTGCCAGTAGGACAGATCAGAATGGGAACACCGGGGAGCTGTTTTTT. The full variable domain, its missing parts supplied by reference TRBV28 and TRBJ2-2, is DVKVTQSSRYLVKRTGEKVFLECVQDMDHENMFWYRQDPGLGLRLIYFSYDVKMKEKGDIPEGYSVSREKKERFSLILESASTNQTSMYLCASRTDQNGNTGELFFGEGSRLTVL.

The chain is built from TRBV10-3 and TRBJ2-1; TRBD2 matches 9 bases. This CDR3 has 17 residues. CDR1 and CDR2 (germline): ENHRY, SYGVKD. V lost 0 bases to trimming and J lost 4 bases; unmatched junction nucleotides: 7. This CDR3 reads CAISESEASGDYNEQFF. CDR3 DNA: TGTGCCATCAGTGAGTCGGAGGCTAGCGGGGATTACAATGAGCAGTTCTTC.

This clone appeared a few times. As DNA, the CDR3 is TGTGCCAGCAGCCAAATCCCGGGACAGGGGGACAATGAGCAGTTCTTC. Residues: CASSQIPGQGDNEQFF. This chain links TRBV14 with TRBJ2-1, with TRBD1 matching over 11 bases. Germline CDR1 reads SGHDN; CDR2 reads FVKESK. J lost 5 bases, V lost 2 bases, and 5 bases had no gene match. CDR3 length equals 16 residues.

CDR3 loop: CASNKDRWNTEAFF. The DNA for the CDR3 is TGTGCCAGCAACAAGGACCGATGGAACACTGAAGCTTTCTTT. J is TRBJ1-1 and V is TRBV11-3; D remains ambiguous. CDR1 and CDR2 (germline): SGHNT, YENEEA. Trimming shortened V by 7 bases and J by 1 base, and 13 bases separated the two germline ends. The CDR3 is 14 residues long.

The chain joins TRBV19 to TRBJ2-7; D gene ambiguous. The CDR3 extends over 14 amino acids. V lost 5 bases and J lost 5, with 16 bases in between. Germline V lookup: CDR1 LNHDA, CDR2 SQIVND (reference sequence). The CDR3 protein is CASSPQGRRNEQYF. As DNA, the CDR3 is TGTGCCAGTAGTCCCCAAGGACGGCGAAACGAGCAGTACTTC.

The chain carries TRBV6-8 and TRBJ2-7; D call uncertain. V was cut by 11 bases and J by 0 bases, with 14 bases left in between. The CDR3 extends over 13 amino acids. Germline CDR1 MNHGY, CDR2 SAAAGT. CDR3 DNA sequence: TGTGCCTCGCAGCGTTCGAGCTCCTACGAGCAGTACTTC. Its translation is CASQRSSSYEQYF.

In its sample, this clone was seen a few times. The chain couples TRBV11-3 to TRBJ1-2; 10 positions match TRBD1. J lost 5 bases, V lost 4 bases, and 7 bases had no gene match. This CDR3 comprises 15 residues. Germline loops: CDR1 SGHNT, CDR2 YENEEA. The DNA for the CDR3 is TGTGCCAGCAGCTGGGGGACAGGGGACTATTATGGCTACACCTTC. This translates into CASSWGTGDYYGYTF.

This sequence joins TRBV11-3 and TRBJ1-2; D possibly corresponds to TRBD1 (6 bases). Germline-derived CDR1 and CDR2 are SGHNT and YENEEA. This CDR3 contains 15 residues. Trimming took off 7 bases at V and 2 bases at J, with 17 bases between the two ends. The CDR3 loop is CASTPAGGNNYGYTF. The CDR3 DNA sequence: TGTGCCAGCACCCCGGCGGGGGGCAACAACTATGGCTACACCTTC.

This rearrangement joins TRBV11-3 to TRBJ1-4; D remains ambiguous. V lost 2 bases to trimming and J lost 7 bases, with 17 bases between them. The germline gives CDR1 SGHNT, CDR2 YENEEA. This CDR3 is 16 amino acids long. CDR3 sequence: CASSLLRLGVGEKLFF. The CDR3 nucleotides are TGTGCCAGCAGCTTACTCAGGTTGGGCGTTGGTGAAAAACTGTTTTTT.

The chain carries TRBV29-1 and TRBJ2-7, with TRBD2 as a possible D gene (6 bases). The CDR3 contains 13 residues. V lost 6 bases and J 3 bases, leaving 15 bases between the germline ends. Germline CDR1 and CDR2: SQVTM and ANQGSEA. This CDR3 is CSVGTRGGYEQYF. The CDR3 DNA reads TGCAGCGTAGGGACGCGGGGTGGCTACGAGCAGTACTTC.

V and J are TRBV25-1 and TRBJ2-5; 12 nucleotides match TRBD1. Germline trimming cut 3 bases from V and 9 bases from J; bases unmatched to any gene: 5. The CDR3 totals 14 residues. Germline CDR1 and CDR2: MGHDK and SYGVNS. CDR3 nucleotides: TGTGCCAGCAGTGAGGGACAGGGGGCTCTATCCCAGTACTTC. Amino acid sequence: CASSEGQGALSQYF.

This sequence joins TRBV11-3 and TRBJ1-1; the D is unclear. CDR3 length equals 14 residues. The V gene's germline CDR1 is SGHNT and CDR2 YENEEA. V was shortened by 3 bases and J by 0 bases, with 8 bases between the two germline ends. This CDR3 reads CASSLGGMNTEAFF. The DNA for the CDR3 is TGTGCCAGCAGCTTGGGCGGTATGAACACTGAAGCTTTCTTT. The entire variable domain, with the rest obtained from reference TRBV11-3 and TRBJ1-1, is as follows: EAGVVQSPRYKIIEKKQPVAFWCNPISGHNTLYWYLQNLGQGPELLIRYENEEAVDDSQLPKDRFSAERLKGVDSTLKIQPAELGDSAVYLCASSLGGMNTEAFFGQGTRLTVV.

The chain uses TRBV6-8 and TRBJ1-1, with 8 bases identical to TRBD1. CDR3 length: 16 residues. Trimming at V came to 2 bases and at J to 6 bases, leaving 11 bases not matched to a gene. Germline V gene data show CDR1 as MNHGY and CDR2 as SAAAGT. CDR3 amino acids: CASSYTTRTGLPEAFF. CDR3 bases: TGTGCCAGCAGTTACACTACCCGGACAGGGCTCCCTGAAGCTTTCTTT.

This rearrangement joins TRBV6-8 to TRBJ1-2, with D maybe TRBD1 (5 bases). Between the trimmed V and J ends, which lost 5 bases and 2 bases, there was a span of 9 bases. Germline loops: CDR1 MNHGY, CDR2 SAAAGT. This CDR3 has 13 residues. The CDR3 sequence: CASSTSGNYGYTF. The CDR3 DNA follows: TGTGCCAGCAGTACTTCAGGGAACTATGGCTACACCTTC.

This clone was seen a few times. The chain combines TRBV28 with TRBJ1-5, with D hard to call. Germline V CDR1 and CDR2: MDHEN, SYDVKM. This CDR3 contains 16 residues. V lost 4 bases and J 2 bases, leaving 15 bases between the germline ends. CDR3 nucleotides: TGTGCCAGCAGTTCCCCCGGAGGGAATCGCAATCAGCCCCAGCATTTT. Amino acid sequence: CASSSPGGNRNQPQHF.

This chain joins TRBV19 and TRBJ1-2; D is ambiguous. Trimming shortened V by 5 bases and J by 4 bases, and 11 bases separated the two germline ends. The CDR3 is 13 residues long. From germline, CDR1 is LNHDA and CDR2 SQIVND (reference sequence). CDR3 sequence reads: CASSLTSAYGYTF. The CDR3 DNA sequence: TGTGCCAGTAGTCTGACCTCAGCCTATGGCTACACCTTC.